The rows below give T cell receptor beta chains drawn from one sample of a study of CD8+ T cells in alopecia areata. Clones were sequenced by immunoSEQ multiplex PCR, and TCRdb holds only the in-frame ones, with some missing. The table shows about 190,000 clones, with 50% to 60% occurring only once. Source: CD4+ T cells sorted from blood, taken at week 4, from a patient treated with tofacitinib. These receptors all come from a human donor with alopecia areata. CDR3s include the opening cysteine and the closing phenylalanine or tryptophan.

CDR3aa,v_gene,j_gene
CASRKAAGTTQPQHF,TRBV19,TRBJ1-5
CATIRIYNEQFF,TRBV15,TRBJ2-1
CAWSVSANTGELFF,TRBV30,TRBJ2-2
CASSKTSGKYNEQFF,TRBV9,TRBJ2-1
CASSRSGGAGYEQYF,TRBV5-1,TRBJ2-7
CASSAHTGAAEAFF,TRBV11-2,TRBJ1-1
CSVAQGALYEQYF,TRBV29-1,TRBJ2-7
CASSLDVQETQYF,TRBV5-1,TRBJ2-5
CACDRGLYEQYF,TRBV30,TRBJ2-7
CASSQERTSHSGNTIYF,TRBV4-3,TRBJ1-3
CAWSRPTQQGSANYGYTF,TRBV30,TRBJ1-2
CASSVTGLGETQYF,TRBV19,TRBJ2-5
CAWLRGGDTQYF,TRBV30,TRBJ2-3
CSVASYRGSTEAFF,TRBV29-1,TRBJ1-1
CASRTDGPYGEAFF,TRBV2,TRBJ1-1
CASSLDSGRAEETQYF,TRBV5-1,TRBJ2-5
CASSPALQGSRKEAFF,TRBV7-2,TRBJ1-1
CASRTEGAYEQYF,TRBV30,TRBJ2-7
CASSLRRDLNTEAFF,TRBV7-8,TRBJ1-1
CASSSGRTQETQYF,TRBV11-2,TRBJ2-5
CASSSTGTIFYEQYF,TRBV7-9,TRBJ2-7
CASSFRSSYEQYF,TRBV30,TRBJ2-7
CASSEGPSSSYEQYF,TRBV9,TRBJ2-7
CASNGAGVSYNEQFF,TRBV19,TRBJ2-1
CASSFLTKIGGQNAGELFF,TRBV28,TRBJ2-2
CASSALQATQYF,TRBV7-9,TRBJ2-3
CASSVRGSRNQPQHF,TRBV2,TRBJ1-5
CVAAGGTSYNEQFF,TRBV27,TRBJ2-1
CSVEKGPGGAGGANVLTF,TRBV29-1,TRBJ2-6
CASSLEGGTQYF,TRBV5-1,TRBJ2-5
CSVDQSGSVEQYF,TRBV29-1,TRBJ2-7
CASSSLGYEQFF,TRBV28,TRBJ2-1
CATSRDNFNTEAFF,TRBV15,TRBJ1-1
CATSSGTGRSYEQYF,TRBV15,TRBJ2-7
CATSREGENTEAFF,TRBV15,TRBJ1-1
CASSLRATSRGPGNQPQHF,TRBV28,TRBJ1-5
CASSIGQGYEQYF,TRBV7-2,TRBJ2-7
CAWSSNLRRGTDF,TRBV30,TRBJ2-7
CASSQDGSYGYTF,TRBV4-1,TRBJ1-2
CAWSVGRDRDTQYF,TRBV30,TRBJ2-3
CSEQDRTNEQFF,TRBV29-1,TRBJ2-1